This T cell receptor (beta chain) was sequenced for a study of cytomegalovirus exposure and HLA in healthy donors. About the research overall: T cells numbering about 179 million yielded some 120 million unique TCR beta sequences in an earlier analysis. Study conclusions and caveats: Associated with cytomegalovirus, according to the listing, were approximately 160 TCR beta chains.

This clone was found once. Antigen specificity is unknown. CDR1 and CDR2 from the germline V gene are MDHEN and SYDVKM. This CDR3 is built from 18 residues. The V gene lost 2 bases and the J gene lost 4 bases, with 23 bases spanning the gap. 13 Jbeta primers and 60 Vbeta primers were used for the PCR. Repertoires were generated with immunoSEQ multiplex PCR, while TCRdb's copy carries only in-frame clones and drops some. The table lists approximately 76,000 clones, more than 65% of them singletons. The clonotype originates from a woman in her forties in good health and CMV-seropositive. V gene TRBV28 combines with J gene TRBJ2-5; tentatively, D is TRBD2 (6 bases). Sequencing was performed on PBMCs. The DNA of the CDR3 is TGTGCCAGCAGTTTACCCGCTTTGGGCGGGAAGGGCGGAGAGACCCAGTACTTC. Its protein is CASSLPALGGKGGETQYF.